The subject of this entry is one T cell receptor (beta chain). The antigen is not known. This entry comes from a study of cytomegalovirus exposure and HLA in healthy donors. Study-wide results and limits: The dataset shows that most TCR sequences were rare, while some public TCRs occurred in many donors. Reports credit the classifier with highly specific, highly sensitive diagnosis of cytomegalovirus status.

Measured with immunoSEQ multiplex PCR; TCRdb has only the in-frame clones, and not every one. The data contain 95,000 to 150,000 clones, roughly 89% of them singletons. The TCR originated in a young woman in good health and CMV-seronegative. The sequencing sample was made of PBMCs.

The CDR3 protein is CASSRKVQREFHNEQFF. DNA of the CDR3: TGTGCCAGCAGCCGAAAAGTACAGCGGGAGTTCCACAATGAGCAGTTCTTC. The genes are TRBV5-4 and TRBJ2-1; 8 bases match TRBD2. CDR3 length: 17 amino acids. V dropped 4 bases and J dropped 5; count of bases not matched to a gene: 14. Germline V lookup: CDR1 SGHNT, CDR2 YYREEE (reference sequence). Filled out from reference TRBV5-4 and TRBJ2-1, the complete variable domain reads ETGVTQSPTHLIKTRGQQVTLRCSSQSGHNTVSWYQQALGQGPQFIFQYYREEENGRGNFPPRFSGLQFPNYSSELNVNALELDDSALYLCASSRKVQREFHNEQFFGPGTRLTVL.